This TCR beta chain was observed in a study of T-cell memory formation after mild COVID-19. This clonotype was counted only a few times. V was clipped by 3 bases and J by 8 bases; unmatched bases: 8. CDR3 length: 15 residues. Germline assignment: CDR1 MNHNS and CDR2 SASEGT. The TCR alpha and TCR beta cDNA libraries, bearing sample barcodes and UMIs, were generated by 5'RACE using constant-segment primers. TCRdb recomputed calls from the 5' RACE reads with MiXCR, one row per CDR3 protein. The table has fewer than 400,000 distinct CDR3 sequences, 15% to 20% seen once. The source is a man aged 18 to 35 who had mild COVID-19 (a few samples of this study predate the infection). Cell type and time point are not known. Sequenced input: PBMCs or a T cell subset sorted from them (not recorded which). The rearrangement links TRBV6-1 to TRBJ2-3; TRBD1 matches at 10 bases. This chain's CDR3 is CASSDPGTGAATQYF. CDR3 DNA: TGTGCCAGCAGTGATCCCGGGACAGGGGCTGCTACGCAGTATTTT.